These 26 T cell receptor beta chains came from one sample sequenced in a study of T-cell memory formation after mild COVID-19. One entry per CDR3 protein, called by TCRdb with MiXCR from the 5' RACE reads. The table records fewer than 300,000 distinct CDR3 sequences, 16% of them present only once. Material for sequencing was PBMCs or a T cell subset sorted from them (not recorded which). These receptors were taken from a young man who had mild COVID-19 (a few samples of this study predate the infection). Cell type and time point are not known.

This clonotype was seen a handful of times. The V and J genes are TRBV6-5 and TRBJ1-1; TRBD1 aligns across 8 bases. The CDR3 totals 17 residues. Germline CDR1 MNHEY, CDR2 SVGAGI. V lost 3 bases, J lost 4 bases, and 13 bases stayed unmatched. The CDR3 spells CASSYDRGVGLATEAFF. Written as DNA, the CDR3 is TGTGCCAGCAGTTATGACAGGGGCGTAGGGTTGGCCACTGAAGCTTTCTTT.

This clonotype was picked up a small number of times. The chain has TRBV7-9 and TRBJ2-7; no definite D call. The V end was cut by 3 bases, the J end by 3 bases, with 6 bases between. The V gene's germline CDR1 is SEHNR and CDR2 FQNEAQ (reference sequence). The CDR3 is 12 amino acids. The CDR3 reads CASSFEGYEQYV. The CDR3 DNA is TGTGCCAGCAGCTTCGAAGGCTACGAGCAGTACGTC.

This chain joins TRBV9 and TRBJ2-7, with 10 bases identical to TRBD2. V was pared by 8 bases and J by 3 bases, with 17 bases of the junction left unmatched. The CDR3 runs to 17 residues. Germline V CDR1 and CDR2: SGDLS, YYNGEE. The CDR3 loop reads CASTPGTSATFCYEQYV. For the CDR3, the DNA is TGTGCCAGTACTCCTGGGACTAGCGCCACATTTTGCTACGAGCAGTACGTC.

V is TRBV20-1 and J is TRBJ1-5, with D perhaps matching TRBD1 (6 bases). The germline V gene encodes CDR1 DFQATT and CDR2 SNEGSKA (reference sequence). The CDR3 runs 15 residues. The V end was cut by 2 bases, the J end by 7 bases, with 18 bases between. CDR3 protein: CSARRSGTSYQPQHF. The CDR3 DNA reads TGCAGTGCTAGAAGATCCGGGACATCTTACCAGCCCCAGCATTTT.

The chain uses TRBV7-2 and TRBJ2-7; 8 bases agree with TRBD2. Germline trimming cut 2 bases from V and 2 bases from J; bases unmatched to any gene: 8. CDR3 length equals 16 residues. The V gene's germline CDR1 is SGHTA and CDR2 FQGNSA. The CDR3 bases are TGTGCCAGCAGCTTACTTGGTAGCGGGACTCCCTACGAGCAGTACTTC. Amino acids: CASSLLGSGTPYEQYF. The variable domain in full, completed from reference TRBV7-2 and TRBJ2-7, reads GAGVSQSPSNKVTEKGKDVELRCDPISGHTALYWYRQSLGQGLEFLIYFQGNSAPDKSGLPSDRFSAERTGGSVSTLTIQRTQQEDSAVYLCASSLLGSGTPYEQYFGPGTRLTVT.

CDR3 loop: CASSFRDATYGYTF. As DNA, the CDR3 is TGTGCCAGCAGTTTCCGGGACGCAACTTATGGCTACACCTTC. This chain uses TRBV12-3 or TRBV12-4 with TRBJ1-2, with D possibly TRBD1 on 5 matching bases. CDR3 size: 14 residues. Between the trimmed V and J ends, which lost 3 bases and 5 bases, there was a span of 13 bases.

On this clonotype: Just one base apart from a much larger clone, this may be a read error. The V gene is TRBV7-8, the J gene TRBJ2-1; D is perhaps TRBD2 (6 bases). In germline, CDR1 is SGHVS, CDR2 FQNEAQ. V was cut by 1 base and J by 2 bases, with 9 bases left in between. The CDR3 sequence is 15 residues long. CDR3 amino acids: CASSLGGEPYNEQFF. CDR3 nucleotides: TGTGCCAGCAGCTTAGGGGGGGAGCCCTACAATGAGCAGTTCTTC.

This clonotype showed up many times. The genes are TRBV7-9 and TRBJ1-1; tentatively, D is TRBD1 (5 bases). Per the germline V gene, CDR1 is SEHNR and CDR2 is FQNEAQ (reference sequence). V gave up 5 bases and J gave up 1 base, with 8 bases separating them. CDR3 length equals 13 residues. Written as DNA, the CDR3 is TGTGCCAGCAGCGCCGGGGGGAACACTGAAGCTTTCTTT. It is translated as CASSAGGNTEAFF.

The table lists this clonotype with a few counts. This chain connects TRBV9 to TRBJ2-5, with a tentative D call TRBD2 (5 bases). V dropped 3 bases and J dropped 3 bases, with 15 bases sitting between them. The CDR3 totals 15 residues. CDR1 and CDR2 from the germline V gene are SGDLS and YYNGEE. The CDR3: CASSAEAGEEETQYF. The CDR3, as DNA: TGTGCCAGCAGCGCAGAGGCCGGGGAAGAAGAGACCCAGTACTTC.

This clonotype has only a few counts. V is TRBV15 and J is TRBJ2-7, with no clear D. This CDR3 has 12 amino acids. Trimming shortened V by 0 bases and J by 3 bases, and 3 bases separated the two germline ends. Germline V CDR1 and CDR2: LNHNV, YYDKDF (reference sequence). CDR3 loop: CATSRENYEQYF. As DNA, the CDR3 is TGTGCCACCAGCAGAGAAAACTACGAGCAGTACTTC.

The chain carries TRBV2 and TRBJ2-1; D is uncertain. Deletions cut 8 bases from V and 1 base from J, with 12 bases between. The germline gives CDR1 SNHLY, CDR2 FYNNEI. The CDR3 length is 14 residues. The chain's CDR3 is CASEDSSSYNEQFF. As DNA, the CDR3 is TGTGCCAGCGAAGACTCTAGTTCCTACAATGAGCAGTTCTTC.

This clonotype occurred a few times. CDR3 residues: CSFSGGALETQYF. The DNA for the CDR3 is TGCAGCTTTAGCGGGGGGGCCTTGGAGACCCAGTACTTC. The V gene is TRBV29-1, the J gene TRBJ2-5; 11 nucleotides agree with TRBD2. This CDR3 has 13 residues. Germline CDR1 SQVTM, CDR2 ANQGSEA. Germline trimming cut 8 bases from V and 5 bases from J; bases unmatched to any gene: 7.

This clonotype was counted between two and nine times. The DNA of the CDR3 is TGTGCCAGCAGCTTCGGGGGAACCTATAATTCACCCCTCCACTTT. This translates into CASSFGGTYNSPLHF. The chain combines TRBV7-2 with TRBJ1-6; D may be TRBD1 (5 bases). The CDR3 contains 15 residues. Germline V lookup: CDR1 SGHTA, CDR2 FQGNSA. V gave up 3 bases and J gave up 2 bases, with 8 bases separating them.

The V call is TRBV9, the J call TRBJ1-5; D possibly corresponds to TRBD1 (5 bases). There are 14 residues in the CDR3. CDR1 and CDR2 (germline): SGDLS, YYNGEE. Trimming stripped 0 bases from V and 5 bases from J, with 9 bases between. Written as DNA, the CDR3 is TGTGCCAGCAGCGTAGAGGGGAGCCATCAGCCCCAGCATTTT. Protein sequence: CASSVEGSHQPQHF.

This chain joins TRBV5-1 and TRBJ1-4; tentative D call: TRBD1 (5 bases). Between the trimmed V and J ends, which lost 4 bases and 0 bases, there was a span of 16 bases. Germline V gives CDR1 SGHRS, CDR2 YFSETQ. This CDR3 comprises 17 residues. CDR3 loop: CASSRRSQGPTNEKLFF. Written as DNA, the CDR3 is TGCGCCAGCAGCCGGAGATCCCAGGGCCCAACTAATGAAAAACTGTTTTTT. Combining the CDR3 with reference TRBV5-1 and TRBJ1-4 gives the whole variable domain KAGVTQTPRYLIKTRGQQVTLSCSPISGHRSVSWYQQTPGQGLQFLFEYFSETQRNKGNFPGRFSGRQFSNSRSEMNVSTLELGDSALYLCASSRRSQGPTNEKLFFGSGTQLSVL.

CDR3 sequence: CSVYTSRAYEQYF. In DNA form, the CDR3 reads TGCAGCGTTTACACGAGCCGCGCCTACGAGCAGTACTTC. The rearrangement uses TRBV29-1 and TRBJ2-7; D unresolved. V was trimmed by 5 bases and J by 2 bases, leaving 13 bases between them. The CDR3 covers 13 residues. From germline, CDR1 is SQVTM and CDR2 ANQGSEA.

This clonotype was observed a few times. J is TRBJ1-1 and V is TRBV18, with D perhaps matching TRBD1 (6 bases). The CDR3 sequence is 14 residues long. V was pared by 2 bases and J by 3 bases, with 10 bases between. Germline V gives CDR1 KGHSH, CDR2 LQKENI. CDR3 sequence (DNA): TGTGCCAGCTCACCAACAGGGCGGGACACTGAAGCTTTCTTT. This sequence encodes CASSPTGRDTEAFF. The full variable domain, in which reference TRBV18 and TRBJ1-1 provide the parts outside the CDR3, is NAGVMQNPRHLVRRRGQEARLRCSPMKGHSHVYWYRQLPEEGLKFMVYLQKENIIDESGMPKERFSAEFPKEGPSILRIQQVVRGDSAAYFCASSPTGRDTEAFFGQGTRLTVV.

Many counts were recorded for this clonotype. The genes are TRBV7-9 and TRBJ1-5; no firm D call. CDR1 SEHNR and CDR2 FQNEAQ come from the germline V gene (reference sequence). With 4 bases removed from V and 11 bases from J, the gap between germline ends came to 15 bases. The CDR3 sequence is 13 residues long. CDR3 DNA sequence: TGTGCCAGCAGCTCGGGGTGGGAGTTGGCCCAGCATTTT. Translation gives CASSSGWELAQHF.

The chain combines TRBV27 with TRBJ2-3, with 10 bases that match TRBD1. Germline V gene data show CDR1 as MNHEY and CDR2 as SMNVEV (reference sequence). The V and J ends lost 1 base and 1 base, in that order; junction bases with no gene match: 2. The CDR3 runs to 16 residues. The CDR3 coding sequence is TGTGCCAGCAGTTTATTCGGGACAGGGGGCACAGATACGCAGTATTTT. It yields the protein CASSLFGTGGTDTQYF.

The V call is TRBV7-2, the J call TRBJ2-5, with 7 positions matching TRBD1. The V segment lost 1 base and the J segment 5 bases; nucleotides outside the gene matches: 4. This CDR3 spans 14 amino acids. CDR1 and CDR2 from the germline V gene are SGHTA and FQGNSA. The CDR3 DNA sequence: TGTGCCAGCAGCTTAGGAGACAGGGTCGAGACCCAGTACTTC. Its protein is CASSLGDRVETQYF.

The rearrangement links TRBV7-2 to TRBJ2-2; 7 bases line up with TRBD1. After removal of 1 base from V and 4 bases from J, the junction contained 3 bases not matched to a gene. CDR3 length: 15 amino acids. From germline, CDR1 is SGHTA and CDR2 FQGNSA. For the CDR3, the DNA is TGTGCCAGCAGCTTAGAGGGGGCAGGCACCGGGGAGCTGTTTTTT. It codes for CASSLEGAGTGELFF.

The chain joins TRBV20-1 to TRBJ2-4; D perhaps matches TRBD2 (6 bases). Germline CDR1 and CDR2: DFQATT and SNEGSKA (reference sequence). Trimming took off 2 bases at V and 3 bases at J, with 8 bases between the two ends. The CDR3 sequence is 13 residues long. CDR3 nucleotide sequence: TGCAGTGCTAGACTGCGGGACAAAAACATTCAGTACTTC. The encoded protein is CSARLRDKNIQYF.

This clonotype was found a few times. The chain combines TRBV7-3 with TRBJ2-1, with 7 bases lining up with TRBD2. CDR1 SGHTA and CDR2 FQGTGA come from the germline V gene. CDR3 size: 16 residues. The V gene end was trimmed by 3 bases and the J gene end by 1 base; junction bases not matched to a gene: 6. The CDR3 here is CASSLVTGGSYNEQFF. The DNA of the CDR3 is TGTGCCAGCAGCTTGGTTACGGGGGGATCCTACAATGAGCAGTTCTTC.

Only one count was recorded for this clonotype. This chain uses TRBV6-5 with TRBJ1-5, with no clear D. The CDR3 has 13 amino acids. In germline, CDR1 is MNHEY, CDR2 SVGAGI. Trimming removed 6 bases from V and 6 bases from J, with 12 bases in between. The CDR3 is CASSRHGVQPQHF. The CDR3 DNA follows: TGTGCCAGCAGCCGCCACGGGGTTCAGCCCCAGCATTTT.

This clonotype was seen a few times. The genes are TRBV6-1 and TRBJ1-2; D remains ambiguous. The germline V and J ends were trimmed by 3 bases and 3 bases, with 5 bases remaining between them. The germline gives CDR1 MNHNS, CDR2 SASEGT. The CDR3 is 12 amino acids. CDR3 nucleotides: TGTGCCAGCAGTGACCAGGACTATGGCTACACCTTC. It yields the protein CASSDQDYGYTF.

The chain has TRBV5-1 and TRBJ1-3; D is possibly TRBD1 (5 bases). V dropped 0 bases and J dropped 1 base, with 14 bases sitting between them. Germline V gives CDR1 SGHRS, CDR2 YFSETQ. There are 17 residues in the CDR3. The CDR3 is CASSLEGVRRSGNTIYF. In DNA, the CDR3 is TGCGCCAGCAGCTTGGAAGGGGTGCGCCGGTCTGGAAACACCATATATTTT.